The present T cell receptor (beta chain) was sequenced within a study of cytomegalovirus exposure and HLA in healthy donors. Study conclusions and caveats: Solely CMV serostatus was available to characterize immune exposure. TCR beta chains associated with HLA were, in a later analysis, more clonally expanded than equally common others. Later work found most CMV-associated TCR beta chains apparently HLA-restricted.

Concerning this clone: Antigen specificity is unknown.

Researchers ran the PCR with 60 Vbeta and 13 Jbeta primers. Measured with immunoSEQ multiplex PCR; TCRdb has only the in-frame clones, and not every one. Of roughly 120,000 clones in the sample, more than 60% are singletons; the top ten hold 2% to 2.5%. Sequencing input: PBMCs. This TCR derives from a woman aged 40 to 50 in good health and CMV-seropositive.

The CDR3 DNA follows: TGTGCCAGCAGAAGAGACAGGGCTAGCAATCAGCCCCAGCATTTT. This codes for CASRRDRASNQPQHF. The chain employs TRBV28 and TRBJ1-5; 7 bases agree with TRBD1. Trimming removed 6 bases from V and 0 bases from J; junction bases left unmatched: 5. CDR3 size: 15 residues. The germline gives CDR1 MDHEN, CDR2 SYDVKM.